The clone carrying this TCR beta chain showed up just once. What it recognizes is unknown. Sequenced by immunoSEQ multiplex PCR; TCRdb stores in-frame clones only, minus some. Among about 180,000 clones listed, around nine tenths were seen once. The sample is drawn from a study of Ad26.COV2.S vaccination and SARS-CoV-2 variants. Overall study findings and caveats: It was found that vaccine and placebo recipients had similar non-spike TCR breadth. After vaccination, substantial breadth of spike-specific CD8+ and CD4+ responses was reported. TCR breadth and depth estimates may have understated total T cell responses. Placebo recipients trailed vaccine recipients in spike-specific TCR breadth.

The TCR originated in a human donor who had recovered from COVID-19. The sample was peripheral blood, taken after recovery from COVID-19.

This CDR3 is CASSTYKSGLTYEQYF. CDR3 sequence (DNA): TGTGCCAGTAGTACCTATAAATCAGGGTTAACCTACGAGCAGTACTTC. The chain links TRBV19 to TRBJ2-7, with D tentatively TRBD1 (5 bases). Germline V lookup: CDR1 LNHDA, CDR2 SQIVND (reference sequence). This CDR3 region has 16 residues. V lost 4 bases and J lost 2, with 18 bases in between.